This T cell receptor beta chain was captured by sequencing in a study of T cells in Graves' hyperthyroidism and ophthalmopathy. Study-level information: At the time of initial diagnosis and before any treatment, peripheral blood was collected.

In its sample, this clonotype was seen many times. Germline loops: CDR1 MNHNS, CDR2 SASEGT. The length of the CDR3 is 13 residues. Trimming removed 1 base from V and 4 bases from J, with 7 bases in between. Calling Graves' hyperthyroidism stable meant ophthalmopathy did not progress within 18 months. Clinical symptoms, serum thyroxine, TRAb, thyroid ultrasound and orbital computed tomography established diagnosis. Fresh peripheral blood, 10 ml, was the source of the PBMCs. The source material, RNA transcripts, was used to amplify TCR beta CDR3 regions. TCR CDR3 regions were first amplified by RT-PCR with HTBI primers. TCRdb reprocessed the multiplex PCR reads via MiXCR and lists one record per CDR3 protein. The sample has 600,000 to 750,000 distinct CDR3 sequences; roughly 17% are singletons.

The chain has TRBV6-1 and TRBJ1-2; unclear D gene. This TCR came from a man aged 45-60 years with Graves' hyperthyroidism. The sequenced sample consisted of blood. This CDR3 is CASSEGLRYGYTF. The CDR3 region has the DNA TGTGCCAGCAGTGAAGGACTGCGCTATGGCTACACCTTC.